This entry lists 2 T cell receptor beta chains sequenced from one sample in a study of OX40 agonist ivuxolimab in advanced cancers. Libraries were prepared by immunoSEQ multiplex PCR; TCRdb keeps only in-frame clonotypes and omits some of them. The repertoire holds fewer than 85,000 clones, with approximately 86% as singletons. Sequenced here: CD4+ or CD8+ T cells sorted from blood, sampled in a trial of the OX40 agonist ivuxolimab. The receptor source for this set is an adult with an advanced solid tumor such as melanoma, head and neck, liver or kidney cancer.

This chain joins TRBV6-1 and TRBJ2-7; D gene uncertain. The CDR3 runs 14 residues. Trimming removed 1 base from V and 3 bases from J, with 10 bases in between. Germline values: CDR1 MNHNS, CDR2 SASEGT. The CDR3 nucleotides read TGTGCCAGCAGTGAAGGATCAGGCTACTACGAGCAGTACTTC. This sequence encodes CASSEGSGYYEQYF.

This clone has a handful of counts. The rearrangement uses TRBV7-9 and TRBJ2-7; D remains unclear. Trimming left V 2 bases short and J 4 bases short, with 9 bases between. CDR1 SEHNR and CDR2 FQNEAQ come from the germline V gene (reference sequence). The CDR3 spans 13 residues. CDR3 nucleotides: TGTGCCAGCAGCTTATACCCCAAGTACGAGCAGTACTTC. Translation gives CASSLYPKYEQYF.